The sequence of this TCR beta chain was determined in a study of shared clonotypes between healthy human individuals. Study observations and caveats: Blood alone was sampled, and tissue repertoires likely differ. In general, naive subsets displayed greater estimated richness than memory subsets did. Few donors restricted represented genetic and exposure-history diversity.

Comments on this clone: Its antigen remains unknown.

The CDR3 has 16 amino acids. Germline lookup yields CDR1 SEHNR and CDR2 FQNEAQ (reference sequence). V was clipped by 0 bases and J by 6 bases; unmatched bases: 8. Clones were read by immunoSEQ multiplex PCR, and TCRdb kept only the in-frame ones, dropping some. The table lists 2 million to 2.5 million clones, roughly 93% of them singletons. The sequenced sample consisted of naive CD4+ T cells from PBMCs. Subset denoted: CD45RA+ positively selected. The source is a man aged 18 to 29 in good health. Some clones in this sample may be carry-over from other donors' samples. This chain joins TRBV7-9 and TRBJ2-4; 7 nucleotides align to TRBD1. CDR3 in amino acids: CASSLAPPGQINIQYF. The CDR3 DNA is TGTGCCAGCAGCTTAGCGCCCCCGGGACAGATAAACATTCAGTACTTC. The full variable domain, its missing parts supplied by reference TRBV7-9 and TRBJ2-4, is DTGVSQNPRHKITKRGQNVTFRCDPISEHNRLYWYRQTLGQGPEFLTYFQNEAQLEKSRLLSDRFSAERPKGSFSTLEIQRTEQGDSAMYLCASSLAPPGQINIQYFGAGTRLSVL.